This T cell receptor beta chain was captured by sequencing in a study of T cell responses to AZD1222 COVID-19 vaccine. The study, taken as a whole, reports: CD4 TCRs covered the whole spike, strongest at regions 160-218 and 743-854. Most donors were white British, females outnumbered males, and clonal diversity was possibly underestimated. The study reported that nearly half of spike-specific TCRs target unmutated variant regions. Scientists sampled the repertoires only once the peak T cell response had passed.

Measured with immunoSEQ multiplex PCR; TCRdb has only the in-frame clones, and not every one. The data contain 70,000 to 85,000 clones, 82% of them singletons. Concerning this clone: Its specificity is not known.

There are 14 residues in the CDR3. Trimming removed 2 bases from V and 3 bases from J, with 11 bases in between. Germline assignment: CDR1 MNHEY and CDR2 SVGAGI. The sequencing here drew on peripheral blood, taken on day 0 of AZD1222 vaccination. The TCR originated in an adult in good health. The chain recombines TRBV6-5 with TRBJ2-7, with a weak D call TRBD2 (5 bases). CDR3: CASSYEGLHYEQYF. The DNA for the CDR3 is TGTGCCAGCAGTTACGAGGGTCTACACTACGAGCAGTACTTC.